Listed here are 29 T cell receptor beta chains from one sample, sequenced in a study of blood T cell repertoires in COVID-19. The data were produced by immunoSEQ multiplex PCR, yet TCRdb's version contains in-frame clones alone and is incomplete. Among approximately 500,000 clones listed, roughly 90% were seen once. Sequencing input: PBMCs or T cells enriched from blood (not recorded which). All receptors come from a woman in her thirties or forties who had recovered from COVID-19.

This chain uses TRBV3-1 (or the pseudogene TRBV3-2) with TRBJ2-7; 7 nucleotides agree with TRBD2. The ends lost 2 bases at V and 2 bases at J; junction bases unmatched: 9. Germline CDR1 is LGHDT and CDR2 is YNNKEL (reference sequence). This CDR3 is built from 16 residues. CDR3 bases: TGTGCCAGCAGCCAACCCCATAGGGAGGGGCCCTACGAGCAGTACTTC. Translating gives CASSQPHREGPYEQYF.

CDR3 amino acids: CASSPRGGDATEAFF. DNA of the CDR3: TGTGCCAGCAGCCCTAGGGGGGGCGACGCCACTGAAGCTTTCTTT. This rearrangement joins TRBV11-3 to TRBJ1-1, with D possibly being TRBD1 (6 bases). Germline V CDR1 and CDR2: SGHNT, YENEEA. The CDR3 length is 15 residues. V dropped 5 bases and J dropped 4 bases, with 17 bases sitting between them.

Details on this clone: Other DNA sequences in the same sample also yield this CDR3. The chain couples TRBV19 to TRBJ2-1, with 8 bases lining up with TRBD2. The trim removed 2 bases at V and 8 bases at J, leaving 5 bases unmatched. Germline V gene lookup returns CDR1 LNHDA and CDR2 SQIVND (reference sequence). The CDR3 has 14 residues. CDR3 sequence: CASSISGSVYEQFF. CDR3 sequence (DNA): TGTGCCAGTAGTATAAGCGGGAGTGTGTATGAGCAGTTCTTC.

The chain employs TRBV28 and TRBJ2-1, with D perhaps TRBD1 (8 bases). Germline V gene lookup returns CDR1 MDHEN and CDR2 SYDVKM. Between the trimmed V and J ends, which lost 7 bases and 2 bases, there was a span of 15 bases. CDR3 length: 15 residues. The CDR3 bases are TGTGCCAGCACTACCACAGGGGGGGCCTACAATGAGCAGTTCTTC. Translating gives CASTTTGGAYNEQFF.

The chain uses TRBV4-3 and TRBJ1-4; weak D call: TRBD1 (6 bases). In germline, CDR1 is LGHNA, CDR2 YSLEER. The V end lost 5 bases, the J end lost 4 bases, and 17 bases lay between the germline ends. The CDR3 is 16 amino acids. For the CDR3, the DNA is TGCGCCAGCAGCGATCGCAGGGGCAGCAGTAATGAAAAACTGTTTTTT. It codes for CASSDRRGSSNEKLFF.

The chain joins TRBV7-2 to TRBJ2-7, with 10 bases fitting TRBD2. Looked up from germline, CDR1 is SGHTA and CDR2 is FQGNSA. This CDR3 has 17 residues. The ends lost 2 bases at V and 3 bases at J; junction bases unmatched: 10. The CDR3 region has the DNA TGTGCCAGCAGCTTACAGGCCAGCGGGAGGGCCGACTACGAGCAGTACTTC. Amino acid sequence: CASSLQASGRADYEQYF.

The J gene is TRBJ1-1, the V gene TRBV7-8; D call uncertain. CDR1 and CDR2 (germline): SGHVS, FQNEAQ. The CDR3 runs to 13 residues. V was clipped by 4 bases and J by 3 bases, with 9 bases between them. CDR3 nucleotide sequence: TGTGCCAGCAGCTCCCGGGGAGACACTGAAGCTTTCTTT. This gives the protein CASSSRGDTEAFF.

This CDR3 is CASSKRQPSTDTQYF. The CDR3 DNA follows: TGTGCCAGCAGCAAACGACAGCCCAGCACAGATACGCAGTATTTT. The J gene is TRBJ2-3, the V gene TRBV21-1; TRBD1 is the table's D call, not checked against the DNA. TRBV21-1 is an annotated pseudogene. The CDR3 consists of 15 residues.

The V gene is TRBV5-6, the J gene TRBJ2-7, with D perhaps matching TRBD1 (5 bases). The CDR3 length is 14 residues. The V and J ends lost 3 bases and 2 bases respectively, with 12 bases between them. Germline values: CDR1 SGHDT, CDR2 YYEEEE. For the CDR3, the DNA is TGTGCCAGCAGCTCCCTCGACAGTACCTACGAGCAGTACTTC. Encoded protein: CASSSLDSTYEQYF.

This chain connects TRBV11-3 to TRBJ2-7; the match to TRBD2 covers 8 bases. Trimming at V came to 5 bases and at J to 6 bases, leaving 9 bases not matched to a gene. Per germline, CDR1 SGHNT and CDR2 YENEEA. The CDR3 runs 14 residues. In DNA, the CDR3 is TGTGCCAGCAGCATAACCGGGACTAGAGGCGAGCAGTACTTC. Its translation: CASSITGTRGEQYF.

The rearrangement joins TRBV30 to TRBJ2-2; perhaps TRBD1 as D (5 bases). Germline lookup yields CDR1 GTSNPN and CDR2 SVGIG (reference sequence). This CDR3 contains 14 residues. V shed 2 bases and J shed 0 bases, with 7 bases lying between them. DNA of the CDR3: TGTGCCTGGAGTTCAGGGTCGAACACCGGGGAGCTGTTTTTT. Residues: CAWSSGSNTGELFF.

The V and J genes are TRBV2 and TRBJ2-7; TRBD2 matches at 7 bases. Unmatched junction bases numbered 2, after V lost 5 bases and J lost 4 bases. Germline assignment: CDR1 SNHLY and CDR2 FYNNEI. The CDR3 has 12 residues. CDR3 sequence reads: CASSRGRYEQYF. Written as DNA, the CDR3 is TGTGCCAGCAGTCGCGGGAGATACGAGCAGTACTTC.

This sequence joins TRBV19 and TRBJ2-7; TRBD1 matches 9 bases. Germline values: CDR1 LNHDA, CDR2 SQIVND (reference sequence). Trimming at V came to 5 bases and at J to 2 bases, leaving 10 bases not matched to a gene. The CDR3 spans 16 residues. The CDR3: CASSLSTGGGTYEQYF. In DNA, the CDR3 is TGTGCCAGTAGTCTCTCTACAGGGGGCGGAACCTACGAGCAGTACTTC.

The V and J genes are TRBV3-1 (or the pseudogene TRBV3-2) and TRBJ1-1, with 9 bases matching TRBD1. The germline CDR1 and CDR2 sequences are LGHDT and YNNKEL (reference sequence). The V and J ends lost 3 bases and 4 bases, in that order; junction bases with no gene match: 6. CDR3 length: 15 amino acids. CDR3 residues: CASSQGQGFVTEAFF. The CDR3, as DNA: TGTGCCAGCAGCCAGGGACAGGGATTTGTCACTGAAGCTTTCTTT.

This rearrangement joins TRBV29-1 to TRBJ1-1; D is ambiguous. Looked up from germline, CDR1 is SQVTM and CDR2 is ANQGSEA. Trimming left V 3 bases short and J 1 base short, with 15 bases between. The CDR3 is 15 residues long. The CDR3 is CSVDGWHSENTEAFF. CDR3 DNA sequence: TGCAGCGTTGACGGGTGGCATTCTGAGAACACTGAAGCTTTCTTT. Complete variable domain (other parts from reference TRBV29-1 and TRBJ1-1): SAVISQKPSRDICQRGTSLTIQCQVDSQVTMMFWYRQQPGQSLTLIATANQGSEATYESGFVIDKFPISRPNLTFSTLTVSNMSPEDSSIYLCSVDGWHSENTEAFFGQGTRLTVV.

This clone was observed a few times. The chain has TRBV10-3 and TRBJ1-2; 7 positions match TRBD1. The V and J ends lost 2 bases and 2 bases, in that order; junction bases with no gene match: 11. Germline assignment: CDR1 ENHRY and CDR2 SYGVKD. CDR3 length: 17 amino acids. The CDR3 DNA reads TGTGCCATCAGTGAGGGAGGGGGCGGTACGCTAAACTATGGCTACACCTTC. It specifies CAISEGGGGTLNYGYTF.

The rearrangement links TRBV27 to TRBJ1-2; no definite D call. V was trimmed by 5 bases and J by 3 bases, leaving 16 bases between them. The CDR3 extends over 15 amino acids. Germline CDR1 is MNHEY and CDR2 is SMNVEV (reference sequence). The CDR3 protein is CASSPRTGSYYGYTF. CDR3 bases: TGTGCCAGCAGTCCCCGGACGGGATCGTACTATGGCTACACCTTC.

The rearrangement joins TRBV7-6 to TRBJ2-2; 9 nucleotides match TRBD2. Germline-derived CDR1 and CDR2 are SGHVS and FNYEAQ. The length of the CDR3 is 16 residues. Trimming took 5 bases from V and 5 from J; bases not matched to a gene: 9. The CDR3 DNA reads as TGTGCCAGCAGCCCCAGTCTAACTAGCGGGACCGGGGAGCTGTTTTTT. Protein sequence: CASSPSLTSGTGELFF.

The chain uses TRBV5-1 and TRBJ2-7; the D is unclear. V dropped 0 bases and J dropped 4 bases, with 11 bases sitting between them. Germline V lookup: CDR1 SGHRS, CDR2 YFSETQ. The CDR3 is made up of 14 amino acids. This CDR3 reads CASSLALAQYEQYF. As DNA, the CDR3 is TGCGCCAGCAGCTTGGCGCTGGCACAGTACGAGCAGTACTTC.

The chain recombines TRBV5-4 with TRBJ2-5; TRBD2 matches at 7 bases. Germline V lookup: CDR1 SGHNT, CDR2 YYREEE (reference sequence). The CDR3 totals 15 residues. The trim removed 2 bases at V and 3 bases at J, leaving 7 bases unmatched. This CDR3 is CASSLASGNEETQYF. CDR3 DNA: TGTGCCAGCAGCTTAGCTAGCGGTAACGAAGAGACCCAGTACTTC.

The chain links TRBV28 to TRBJ2-7; D remains ambiguous. V lost 5 bases and J 3 bases, leaving 5 bases between the germline ends. CDR1 is MDHEN, CDR2 SYDVKM, per germline. This CDR3 contains 11 residues. This chain's CDR3 is CASSEYYEQYF. DNA for the CDR3: TGTGCCAGCAGTGAGTACTACGAGCAGTACTTC. Looking up the rest from reference TRBV28 and TRBJ2-7 gives the full variable domain: DVKVTQSSRYLVKRTGEKVFLECVQDMDHENMFWYRQDPGLGLRLIYFSYDVKMKEKGDIPEGYSVSREKKERFSLILESASTNQTSMYLCASSEYYEQYFGPGTRLTVT.

The chain is built from TRBV9 and TRBJ1-1, with 7 bases lining up with TRBD1. Germline values: CDR1 SGDLS, CDR2 YYNGEE. The CDR3 is made up of 14 amino acids. V gave up 4 bases and J gave up 1 base; unmatched junction bases: 4. The CDR3 DNA follows: TGTGCCAGCAGCTTGACAGGGCGGAACACTGAAGCTTTCTTT. Its protein is CASSLTGRNTEAFF.

The chain joins TRBV10-2 to TRBJ1-4; 9 bases line up with TRBD1. The germline CDR1 and CDR2 sequences are WSHSY and SAAADI. V trimming: 3 bases; J trimming: 1 base; junction bases outside the gene matches: 12. This CDR3 is 19 amino acids long. CDR3 sequence: CASSDRHRGPRVTNEKLFF. For the CDR3, the DNA is TGCGCCAGCAGTGACCGCCACAGGGGGCCGAGGGTAACTAATGAAAAACTGTTTTTT.

The chain uses TRBV25-1 and TRBJ1-1; TRBD1 is a possible D gene (5 bases). CDR3 size: 13 residues. Germline CDR1 and CDR2: MGHDK and SYGVNS. Trimming shortened V by 8 bases and J by 1 base, and 11 bases separated the two germline ends. The CDR3 spells CASALTENTEAFF. The DNA of the CDR3 is TGTGCCAGCGCCCTGACAGAGAACACTGAAGCTTTCTTT. Complete variable domain (other parts from reference TRBV25-1 and TRBJ1-1): EADIYQTPRYLVIGTGKKITLECSQTMGHDKMYWYQQDPGMELHLIHYSYGVNSTEKGDLSSESTVSRIRTEHFPLTLESARPSHTSQYLCASALTENTEAFFGQGTRLTVV.

The chain employs TRBV5-4 and TRBJ2-1; 11 bases line up with TRBD2. Unmatched junction bases numbered 3, after V lost 2 bases and J lost 8 bases. The CDR3 consists of 14 residues. In germline, CDR1 is SGHNT, CDR2 YYREEE (reference sequence). For the CDR3, the DNA is TGTGCCAGCAGCTTTAGCGGGAGGGGAGATGAGCAGTTCTTC. It is translated as CASSFSGRGDEQFF.

V usage is TRBV11-2 and J usage is TRBJ1-2, with a weak D call TRBD1 (5 bases). The germline gives CDR1 SGHAT, CDR2 FQNNGV. The V end was cut by 6 bases, the J end by 3 bases, with 14 bases between. There are 14 residues in the CDR3. CDR3 in amino acids: CASSRGGADYGYTF. The DNA of the CDR3 is TGTGCCAGCAGTAGGGGAGGGGCCGACTATGGCTACACCTTC.

This clone was observed a few times. The gene calls are TRBV2 and TRBJ2-7, with D possibly TRBD2 on 6 matching bases. The V end lost 4 bases, the J end lost 4 bases, and 8 bases lay between the germline ends. CDR3 length: 12 residues. The germline V gene encodes CDR1 SNHLY and CDR2 FYNNEI. CDR3 residues: CASSAGRYEQYF. CDR3 sequence (DNA): TGTGCCAGCAGTGCAGGGAGGTACGAGCAGTACTTC.

In nucleotides, the CDR3 is TGTGCCAGCAGTTCGGACAGGGATGAAGCTTTCTTT. As protein: CASSSDRDEAFF. The V gene is TRBV11-3, the J gene TRBJ1-1; TRBD1 agrees at 8 bases. The V gene's germline CDR1 is SGHNT and CDR2 YENEEA. The length of the CDR3 is 12 residues. Losses at the gene ends were 6 bases for V and 7 bases for J; bases not matched to a gene: 4.

The J gene is TRBJ2-1, the V gene TRBV7-2; D might be TRBD1 (5 bases). This CDR3 comprises 15 residues. Germline V gene lookup returns CDR1 SGHTA and CDR2 FQGNSA. V shed 1 base and J shed 5 bases, with 12 bases lying between them. The CDR3 region is CASSLGRQTDNEQFF. In DNA, the CDR3 is TGTGCCAGCAGCTTAGGCAGGCAGACAGACAATGAGCAGTTCTTC. Full variable domain (remainder filled in from reference TRBV7-2 and TRBJ2-1): GAGVSQSPSNKVTEKGKDVELRCDPISGHTALYWYRQSLGQGLEFLIYFQGNSAPDKSGLPSDRFSAERTGGSVSTLTIQRTQQEDSAVYLCASSLGRQTDNEQFFGPGTRLTVL.